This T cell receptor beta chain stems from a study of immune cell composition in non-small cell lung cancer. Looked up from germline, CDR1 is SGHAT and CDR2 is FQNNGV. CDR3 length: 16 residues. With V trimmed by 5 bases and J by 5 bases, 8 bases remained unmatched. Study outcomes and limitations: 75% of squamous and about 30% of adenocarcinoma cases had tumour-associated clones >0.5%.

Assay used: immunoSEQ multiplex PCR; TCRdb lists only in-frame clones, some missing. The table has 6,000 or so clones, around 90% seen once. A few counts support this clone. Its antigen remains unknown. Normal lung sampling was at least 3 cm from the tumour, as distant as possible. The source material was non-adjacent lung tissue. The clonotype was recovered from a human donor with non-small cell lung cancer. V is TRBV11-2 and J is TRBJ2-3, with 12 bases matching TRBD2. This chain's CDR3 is CASSPLAGGPRDTQYF. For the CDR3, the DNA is TGTGCCAGCAGCCCCCTAGCGGGAGGGCCGAGAGATACGCAGTATTTT.